These T cell receptor beta chains were read from a single sample in a study of T cells in Graves' hyperthyroidism and ophthalmopathy. TCRdb called the multiplex PCR reads again in MiXCR, with one record for every CDR3 protein. The sample records about 580,000 distinct CDR3 sequences, 46% being singletons. The sequencing input was peripheral blood or thyroid tissue (not recorded which). These receptors originate from a woman under 30 with Graves' hyperthyroidism. Both conserved end residues are part of each CDR3. Clone size is shown for a subset of rows, as once, few, many or a class of expanded clone.

j_gene: TRBJ2-7
abundance: NA
v_gene: TRBV29-1
CDR3aa: CSVSGGGTYEQYF

j_gene: TRBJ1-1
abundance: NA
v_gene: TRBV2
CDR3aa: CASSGTGGRGEAFF

j_gene: TRBJ1-1
abundance: many
v_gene: TRBV15
CDR3aa: CATSPPAGGLNTEAFF

j_gene: TRBJ2-2
abundance: NA
v_gene: TRBV7-6
CDR3aa: CASSLISGRNTGELFF

j_gene: TRBJ2-1
abundance: NA
v_gene: TRBV24-1
CDR3aa: CATSDLRASGSFEQFF

j_gene: TRBJ2-7
abundance: many
v_gene: TRBV11-3
CDR3aa: CASSLLGAETYEQYF

j_gene: TRBJ1-2
abundance: NA
v_gene: TRBV7-2
CDR3aa: CASNTYDRGRVNYGYTF

j_gene: TRBJ2-7
abundance: NA
v_gene: TRBV29-1
CDR3aa: CSVPAGLSYEQYF

j_gene: TRBJ2-5
abundance: NA
v_gene: TRBV6-1
CDR3aa: CASSEWAGGRETQYF

j_gene: TRBJ2-7
abundance: many
v_gene: TRBV13
CDR3aa: CASSPNPAGSFYEQYF

j_gene: TRBJ1-1
abundance: NA
v_gene: TRBV30
CDR3aa: CAWSPSGLSNTEAFF

j_gene: TRBJ2-5
abundance: few
v_gene: TRBV5-1
CDR3aa: CASSGTVTGETQYF

j_gene: TRBJ1-2
abundance: NA
v_gene: TRBV12-3/TRBV12-4
CDR3aa: CASSFQPGYGYTF

j_gene: TRBJ1-5
abundance: NA
v_gene: TRBV7-8
CDR3aa: CASSTTYEETQHF

j_gene: TRBJ1-5
abundance: few
v_gene: TRBV3-1
CDR3aa: CASSQDPGTGKSQPQHF

j_gene: TRBJ2-7
abundance: NA
v_gene: TRBV29-1
CDR3aa: CSDTKDPPGLAGDSGSYEQYF

j_gene: TRBJ1-2
abundance: many
v_gene: TRBV12-3/TRBV12-4
CDR3aa: CASSLGGDGYTF

j_gene: TRBJ2-7
abundance: many
v_gene: TRBV12-3/TRBV12-4
CDR3aa: CASSFGLAGVEQYF

j_gene: NA
abundance: NA
v_gene: TRBV7-8
CDR3aa: CASSSFGGVEQFF

j_gene: TRBJ2-5
abundance: NA
v_gene: TRBV29-1
CDR3aa: CSQDLPSPTQYF

j_gene: TRBJ1-6
abundance: many
v_gene: TRBV20-1
CDR3aa: CSARFRGQSYNSPLHF

j_gene: TRBJ1-1
abundance: NA
v_gene: TRBV6-4
CDR3aa: CASSDRRESWEGEAFF

j_gene: TRBJ2-1
abundance: once
v_gene: TRBV10-3
CDR3aa: CAISESNEQFF

j_gene: TRBJ2-2
abundance: NA
v_gene: TRBV5-4
CDR3aa: CASSLSFPAGEQFF

j_gene: TRBJ2-1
abundance: few
v_gene: TRBV2
CDR3aa: CASSERGDYVNEQFF

j_gene: TRBJ1-2
abundance: many
v_gene: TRBV29-1
CDR3aa: CSVDRGRDGYTF

j_gene: TRBJ2-7
abundance: many
v_gene: TRBV15
CDR3aa: CATSRGVTYEQYF

j_gene: TRBJ1-2
abundance: NA
v_gene: TRBV29-1
CDR3aa: CSVETGRGYTF

j_gene: TRBJ2-7
abundance: many
v_gene: TRBV2
CDR3aa: CASSESRGYEQYF

j_gene: TRBJ2-5
abundance: NA
v_gene: TRBV20-1
CDR3aa: CSARDRLANGLETQYF

j_gene: TRBJ1-1
abundance: NA
v_gene: TRBV7-3
CDR3aa: CASSPDTGGGEAFF

j_gene: TRBJ1-3
abundance: many
v_gene: TRBV12-3/TRBV12-4
CDR3aa: CASRDRRTGNTIYF

j_gene: TRBJ1-2
abundance: many
v_gene: TRBV2
CDR3aa: CASSDQIHRVRHYGYTF

j_gene: TRBJ2-3
abundance: NA
v_gene: TRBV5-4
CDR3aa: CASSLEPSGADTQYF

j_gene: TRBJ2-1
abundance: many
v_gene: TRBV29-1
CDR3aa: CSVDPDHTNNEQFF

j_gene: TRBJ2-3
abundance: few
v_gene: TRBV7-2
CDR3aa: CASSPPGGYTQYF

j_gene: TRBJ2-5
abundance: NA
v_gene: TRBV10-1
CDR3aa: CASSEDRPETQYF

j_gene: TRBJ1-2
abundance: many
v_gene: TRBV7-2
CDR3aa: CASSLDLWQGARGYTF

j_gene: TRBJ2-2
abundance: NA
v_gene: TRBV7-9
CDR3aa: CASSFTPLAGGPNTGELFF

j_gene: TRBJ2-6
abundance: many
v_gene: TRBV7-6
CDR3aa: CASSPRLGSGANVLTF

j_gene: TRBJ1-4
abundance: NA
v_gene: TRBV20-1
CDR3aa: CSAKRQGAEKLFF

j_gene: TRBJ2-7
abundance: once
v_gene: TRBV20-1
CDR3aa: CSASQQGGYGQYF

j_gene: TRBJ2-7
abundance: NA
v_gene: TRBV14
CDR3aa: CASSRGAGGPFEQYF

j_gene: TRBJ2-1
abundance: many
v_gene: TRBV25-1
CDR3aa: CASSERAGGVYEQFF

j_gene: TRBJ1-2
abundance: NA
v_gene: TRBV2
CDR3aa: CASVAGTGGYGYTF

j_gene: TRBJ2-7
abundance: few
v_gene: TRBV12-3/TRBV12-4
CDR3aa: CASSPQRESYEQYF

j_gene: TRBJ1-1
abundance: many
v_gene: TRBV7-2
CDR3aa: CASSLDESPESREAFF

j_gene: TRBJ2-7
abundance: many
v_gene: TRBV29-1
CDR3aa: CNRGDQAYNEQYF

j_gene: TRBJ2-7
abundance: few
v_gene: TRBV5-1
CDR3aa: CASNRRLAGGISYEQYF